This T cell receptor (beta chain) is from a study of cytotoxic CD8 clonotypes in ibrutinib-treated CLL. Study results and caveats: Lymph node repertoires were not studied, and sampling times were unmatched. Contraction or stability on treatment characterized the public clonotypes, which were uncommon. At progression, clonality fell back toward baseline after rising at ibrutinib response.

Depth targeted 1 in 200,000 to 1 in 1 million T cells, averaging around 9.5x coverage per clonotype. The protocol was immunoSEQ multiplex PCR, while the TCRdb copy is restricted to in-frame clones and leaves out a portion. The sample records fewer than 45,000 clones, about 70% being singletons. The table lists this clone with a few counts. Its specificity is unknown. This CDR3 region has 13 residues. Per germline, CDR1 KGHSH and CDR2 LQKENI. Deletions cut 1 base from V and 4 bases from J, with 5 bases between. V usage is TRBV18 and J usage is TRBJ1-5; no firm D call. This TCR was sampled from a human donor with chronic lymphocytic leukemia. Specimen: PBMCs, collected at disease progression, from a patient treated with ibrutinib. The CDR3 nucleotides read TGTGCCAGCTCACCACAGGGTAATCAGCCCCAGCATTTT. This gives the protein CASSPQGNQPQHF.